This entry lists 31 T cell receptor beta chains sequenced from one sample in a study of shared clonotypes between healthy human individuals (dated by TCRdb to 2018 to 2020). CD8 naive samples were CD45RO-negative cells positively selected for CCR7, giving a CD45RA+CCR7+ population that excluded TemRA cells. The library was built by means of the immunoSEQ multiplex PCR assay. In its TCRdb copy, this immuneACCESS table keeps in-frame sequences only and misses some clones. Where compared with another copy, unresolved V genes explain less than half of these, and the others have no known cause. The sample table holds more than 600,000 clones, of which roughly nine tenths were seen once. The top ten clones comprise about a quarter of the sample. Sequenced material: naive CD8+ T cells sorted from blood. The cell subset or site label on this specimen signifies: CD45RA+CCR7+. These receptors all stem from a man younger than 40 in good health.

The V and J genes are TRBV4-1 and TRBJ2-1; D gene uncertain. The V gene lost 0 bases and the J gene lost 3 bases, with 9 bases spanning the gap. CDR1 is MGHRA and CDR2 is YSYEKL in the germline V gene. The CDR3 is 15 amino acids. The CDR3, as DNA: TGCGCCAGCAGCCAAGATTCCGGGTTCTACAATGAGCAGTTCTTC. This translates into CASSQDSGFYNEQFF.

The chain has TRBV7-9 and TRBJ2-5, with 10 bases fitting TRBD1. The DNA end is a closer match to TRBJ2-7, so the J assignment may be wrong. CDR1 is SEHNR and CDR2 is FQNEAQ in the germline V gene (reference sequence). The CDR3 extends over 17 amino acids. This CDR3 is CASSPRQGASRSYEQYF. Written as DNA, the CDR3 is TGTGCCAGCAGCCCCCGACAGGGGGCGAGCCGATCCTACGAGCAGTACTTC.

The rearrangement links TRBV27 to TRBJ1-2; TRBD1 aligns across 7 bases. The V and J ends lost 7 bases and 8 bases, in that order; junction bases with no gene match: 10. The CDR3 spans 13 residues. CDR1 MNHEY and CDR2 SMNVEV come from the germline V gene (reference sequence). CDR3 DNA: TGTGCCAGCAAACTCCCAGGGGGGATGGGCTACACCTTC. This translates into CASKLPGGMGYTF.

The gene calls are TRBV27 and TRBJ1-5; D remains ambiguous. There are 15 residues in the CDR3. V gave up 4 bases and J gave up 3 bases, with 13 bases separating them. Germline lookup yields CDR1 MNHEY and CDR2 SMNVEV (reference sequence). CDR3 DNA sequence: TGTGCCAGCAGTTCATTCGGACCGATCAATCAGCCCCAGCATTTT. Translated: CASSSFGPINQPQHF.

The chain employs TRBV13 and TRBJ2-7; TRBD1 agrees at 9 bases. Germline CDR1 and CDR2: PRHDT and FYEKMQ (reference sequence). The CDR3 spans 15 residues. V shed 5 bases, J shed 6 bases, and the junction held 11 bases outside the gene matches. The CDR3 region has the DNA TGTGCCAGCAGCCACACATACAGGGGGCTTTCCGAGCAGTACTTC. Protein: CASSHTYRGLSEQYF.

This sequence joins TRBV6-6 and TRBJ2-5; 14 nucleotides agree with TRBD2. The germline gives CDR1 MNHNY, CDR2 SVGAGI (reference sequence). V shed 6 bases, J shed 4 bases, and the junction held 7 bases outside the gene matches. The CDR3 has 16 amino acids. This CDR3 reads CASSLTGTSGRETQYF. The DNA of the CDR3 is TGTGCCAGCAGCCTAACGGGGACTAGCGGGAGAGAGACCCAGTACTTC.

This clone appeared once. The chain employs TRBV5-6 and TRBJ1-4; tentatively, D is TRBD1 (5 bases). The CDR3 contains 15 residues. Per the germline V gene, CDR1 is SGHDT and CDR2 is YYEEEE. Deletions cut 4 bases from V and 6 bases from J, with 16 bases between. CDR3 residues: CASSASGWGYEKLFF. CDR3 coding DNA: TGTGCCAGCAGCGCGAGTGGATGGGGCTATGAAAAACTGTTTTTT.

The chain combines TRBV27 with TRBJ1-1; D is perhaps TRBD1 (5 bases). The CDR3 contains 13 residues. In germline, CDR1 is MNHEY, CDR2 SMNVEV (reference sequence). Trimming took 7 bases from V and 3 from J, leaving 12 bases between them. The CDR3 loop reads CASKSGLDTEAFF. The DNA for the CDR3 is TGTGCCAGCAAGTCAGGGTTGGACACTGAAGCTTTCTTT.

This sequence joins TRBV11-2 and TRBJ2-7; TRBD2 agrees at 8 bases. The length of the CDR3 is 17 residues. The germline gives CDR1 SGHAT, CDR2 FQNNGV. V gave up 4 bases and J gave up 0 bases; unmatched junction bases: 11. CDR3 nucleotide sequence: TGTGCCAGCAGCTCGGGGGGGCAGGCGGATTACTCCTACGAGCAGTACTTC. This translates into CASSSGGQADYSYEQYF.

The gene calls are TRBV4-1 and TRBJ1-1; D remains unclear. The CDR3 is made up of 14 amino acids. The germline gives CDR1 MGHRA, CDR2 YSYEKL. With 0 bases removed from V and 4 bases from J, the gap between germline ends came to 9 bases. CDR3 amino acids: CASSQEKLVTEAFF. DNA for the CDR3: TGCGCCAGCAGCCAAGAAAAATTGGTCACTGAAGCTTTCTTT.

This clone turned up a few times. This CDR3 reads CASSFEHQPQHF. CDR3 DNA: TGTGCCAGCAGCTTTGAGCATCAGCCCCAGCATTTT. The gene calls are TRBV5-6 and TRBJ1-5; D unresolved. The CDR3 extends over 12 amino acids. CDR1 SGHDT and CDR2 YYEEEE come from the germline V gene. Trimming took 2 bases from V and 5 from J, leaving 5 bases between them.

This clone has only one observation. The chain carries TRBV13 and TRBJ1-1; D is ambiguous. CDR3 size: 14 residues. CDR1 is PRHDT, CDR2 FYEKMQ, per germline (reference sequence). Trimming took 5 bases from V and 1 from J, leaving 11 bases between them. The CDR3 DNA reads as TGTGCCAGCAGCCCCGAGTTAGAGAACACTGAAGCTTTCTTT. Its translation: CASSPELENTEAFF.

CDR3: CASGRRTSLTDTQYF. CDR3 bases: TGTGCCAGCGGAAGGAGGACTAGCCTCACAGATACGCAGTATTTT. The rearrangement joins TRBV27 to TRBJ2-3, with 8 nucleotides matching TRBD2. CDR3 length equals 15 residues. V trimming: 8 bases; J trimming: 2 bases; junction bases outside the gene matches: 9. CDR1 is MNHEY and CDR2 is SMNVEV in the germline V gene (reference sequence).

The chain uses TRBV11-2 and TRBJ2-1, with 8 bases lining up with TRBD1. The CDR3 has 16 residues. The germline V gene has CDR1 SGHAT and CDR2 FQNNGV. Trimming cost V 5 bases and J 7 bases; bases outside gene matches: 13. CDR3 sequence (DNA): TGTGCCAGCAGCCTACGTTTCCCGACAGGGGTAAATGAGCAGTTCTTC. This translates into CASSLRFPTGVNEQFF.

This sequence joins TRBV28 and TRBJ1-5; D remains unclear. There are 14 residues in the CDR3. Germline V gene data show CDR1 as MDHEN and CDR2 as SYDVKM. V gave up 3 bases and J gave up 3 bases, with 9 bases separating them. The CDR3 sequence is CASSFEGYNQPQHF. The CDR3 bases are TGTGCCAGCAGTTTTGAGGGTTACAATCAGCCCCAGCATTTT.

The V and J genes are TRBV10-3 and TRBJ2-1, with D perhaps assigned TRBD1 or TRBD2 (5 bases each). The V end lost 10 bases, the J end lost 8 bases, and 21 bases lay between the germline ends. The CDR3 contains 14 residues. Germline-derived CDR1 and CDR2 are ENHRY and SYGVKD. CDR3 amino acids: CASSPGTPRDEQFF. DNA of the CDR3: TGTGCCAGCAGCCCCGGGACCCCGAGGGATGAGCAGTTCTTC.

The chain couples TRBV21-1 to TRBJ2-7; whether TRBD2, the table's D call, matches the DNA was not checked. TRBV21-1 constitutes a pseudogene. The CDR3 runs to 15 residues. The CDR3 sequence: CASIQLAGGRDEQYF. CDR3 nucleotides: TGTGCCAGCATCCAACTAGCGGGAGGGCGGGATGAGCAGTACTTC.

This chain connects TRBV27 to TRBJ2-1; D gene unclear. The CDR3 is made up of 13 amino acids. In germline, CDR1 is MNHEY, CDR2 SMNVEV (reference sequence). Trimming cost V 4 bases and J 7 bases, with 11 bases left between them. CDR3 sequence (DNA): TGTGCCAGCAGTTCGGTGAGGTGGAATGAGCAGTTCTTC. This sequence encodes CASSSVRWNEQFF.

The CDR3 protein is CAWSHISYEQYF. CDR3 DNA: TGTGCCTGGAGTCACATTTCCTACGAGCAGTACTTC. This chain uses TRBV30 with TRBJ2-7; unclear D gene. The CDR3 is 12 amino acids. Per the germline V gene, CDR1 is GTSNPN and CDR2 is SVGIG (reference sequence). With 2 bases removed from V and 1 base from J, the gap between germline ends came to 6 bases.

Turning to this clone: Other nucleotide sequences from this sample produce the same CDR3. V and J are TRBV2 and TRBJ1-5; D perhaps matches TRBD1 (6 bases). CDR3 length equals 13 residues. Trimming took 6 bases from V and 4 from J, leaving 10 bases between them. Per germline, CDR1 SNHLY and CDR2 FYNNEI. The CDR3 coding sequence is TGTGCCAGCAGGGGTCAGGGGAATCAGCCCCAGCATTTT. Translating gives CASRGQGNQPQHF.

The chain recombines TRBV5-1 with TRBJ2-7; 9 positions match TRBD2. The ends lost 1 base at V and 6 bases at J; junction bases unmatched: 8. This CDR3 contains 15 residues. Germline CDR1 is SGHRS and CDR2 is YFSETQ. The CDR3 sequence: CASSLYPSGIREQYF. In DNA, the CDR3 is TGCGCCAGCAGCTTGTATCCTAGCGGGATCCGCGAGCAGTACTTC.

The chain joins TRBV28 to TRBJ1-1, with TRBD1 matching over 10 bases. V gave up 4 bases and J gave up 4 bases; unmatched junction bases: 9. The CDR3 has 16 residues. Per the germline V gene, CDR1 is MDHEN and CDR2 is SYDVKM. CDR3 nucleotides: TGTGCCAGCAGTTCCGGGACAGGGGTTTGGAGCACTGAAGCTTTCTTT. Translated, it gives CASSSGTGVWSTEAFF.

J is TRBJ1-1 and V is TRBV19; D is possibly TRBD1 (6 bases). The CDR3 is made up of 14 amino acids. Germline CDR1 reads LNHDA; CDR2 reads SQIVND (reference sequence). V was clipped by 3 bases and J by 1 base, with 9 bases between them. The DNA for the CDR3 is TGTGCCAGTAGTATGGGGGGGCCGAACACTGAAGCTTTCTTT. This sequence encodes CASSMGGPNTEAFF. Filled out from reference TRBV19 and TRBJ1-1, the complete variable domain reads DGGITQSPKYLFRKEGQNVTLSCEQNLNHDAMYWYRQDPGQGLRLIYYSQIVNDFQKGDIAEGYSVSREKKESFPLTVTSAQKNPTAFYLCASSMGGPNTEAFFGQGTRLTVV.

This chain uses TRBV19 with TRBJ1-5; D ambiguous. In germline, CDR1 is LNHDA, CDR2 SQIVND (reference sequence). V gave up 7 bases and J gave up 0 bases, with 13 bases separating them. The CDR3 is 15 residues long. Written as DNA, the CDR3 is TGTGCCAGTACCCCCATGGGGTATAGCAATCAGCCCCAGCATTTT. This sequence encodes CASTPMGYSNQPQHF.

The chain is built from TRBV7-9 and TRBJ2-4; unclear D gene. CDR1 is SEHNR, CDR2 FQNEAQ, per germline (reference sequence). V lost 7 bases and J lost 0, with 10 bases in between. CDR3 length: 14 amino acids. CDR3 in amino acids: CASNPPGAKNIQYF. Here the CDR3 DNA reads TGTGCCAGCAACCCGCCGGGAGCCAAAAACATTCAGTACTTC.

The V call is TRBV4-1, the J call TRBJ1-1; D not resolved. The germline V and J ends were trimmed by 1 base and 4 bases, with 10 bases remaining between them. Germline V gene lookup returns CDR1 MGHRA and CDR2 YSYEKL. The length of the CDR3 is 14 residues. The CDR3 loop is CASSQGVFATEAFF. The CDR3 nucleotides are TGCGCCAGCAGCCAAGGAGTTTTCGCCACTGAAGCTTTCTTT.

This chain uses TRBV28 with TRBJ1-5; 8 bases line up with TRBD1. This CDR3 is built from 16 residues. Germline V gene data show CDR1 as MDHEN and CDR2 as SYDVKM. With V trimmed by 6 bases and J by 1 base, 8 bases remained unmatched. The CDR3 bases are TGTGCCAGCAGGTATACCCGGACAGGGAGCAATCAGCCCCAGCATTTT. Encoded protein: CASRYTRTGSNQPQHF.

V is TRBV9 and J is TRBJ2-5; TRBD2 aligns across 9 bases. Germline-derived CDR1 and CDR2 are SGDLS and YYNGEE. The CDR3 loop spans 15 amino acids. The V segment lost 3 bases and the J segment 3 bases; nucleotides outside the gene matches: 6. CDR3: CASSASGRLKETQYF. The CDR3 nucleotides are TGTGCCAGCAGCGCAAGCGGGAGGCTCAAAGAGACCCAGTACTTC.

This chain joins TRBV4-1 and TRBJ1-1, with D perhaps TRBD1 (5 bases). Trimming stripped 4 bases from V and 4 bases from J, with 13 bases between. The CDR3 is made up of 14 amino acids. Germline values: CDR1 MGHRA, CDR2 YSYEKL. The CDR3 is CASSPDLRGTEAFF. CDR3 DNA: TGCGCCAGCAGCCCAGACTTGAGGGGCACTGAAGCTTTCTTT.

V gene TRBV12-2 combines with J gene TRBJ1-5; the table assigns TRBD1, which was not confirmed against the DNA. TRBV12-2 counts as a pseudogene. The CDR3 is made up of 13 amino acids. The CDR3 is CASRETDHQPQHF. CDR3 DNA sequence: TGTGCAAGTCGGGAGACAGACCATCAGCCCCAGCATTTT.

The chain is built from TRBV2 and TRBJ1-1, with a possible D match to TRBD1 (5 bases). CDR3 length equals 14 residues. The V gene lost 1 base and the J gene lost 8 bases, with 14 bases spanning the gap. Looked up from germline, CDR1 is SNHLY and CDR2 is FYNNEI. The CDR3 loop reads CASSEGGFHLEAFF. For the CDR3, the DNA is TGTGCCAGCAGTGAAGGGGGGTTTCATTTAGAAGCTTTCTTT. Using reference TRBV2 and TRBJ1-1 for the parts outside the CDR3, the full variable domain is EPEVTQTPSHQVTQMGQEVILRCVPISNHLYFYWYRQILGQKVEFLVSFYNNEISEKSEIFDDQFSVERPDGSNFTLKIRSTKLEDSAMYFCASSEGGFHLEAFFGQGTRLTVV.